The 17 T cell receptor beta chains below were found in one sample sequenced in a study of blood T cell repertoires in COVID-19. Clones were sequenced by immunoSEQ multiplex PCR, and TCRdb holds only the in-frame ones, with some missing. The sample yields around 160,000 clones, approximately 93% seen once. The sample comprised peripheral blood. These receptors were taken from a woman aged 60-70 years with COVID-19, enrolled during active disease.

The chain uses TRBV10-3 and TRBJ1-5; 8 nucleotides line up with TRBD1. The J segment lost 3 bases and the V segment lost 4 bases, leaving 5 bases of the junction unmatched. There are 15 residues in the CDR3. Germline-derived CDR1 and CDR2 are ENHRY and SYGVKD. Written as DNA, the CDR3 is TGTGCCATCAGTGCCGGGACAGGTGACAATCAGCCCCAGCATTTT. It yields the protein CAISAGTGDNQPQHF.

The CDR3 bases are TGTGCCAGTACCCACCCAGGGGGCCGGCGCACTGAAGCTTTCTTT. Protein: CASTHPGGRRTEAFF. The rearrangement uses TRBV19 and TRBJ1-1; 8 nucleotides match TRBD1. The trim removed 7 bases at V and 4 bases at J, leaving 11 bases unmatched. The V gene's germline CDR1 is LNHDA and CDR2 SQIVND (reference sequence). The CDR3 totals 15 residues.

The chain recombines TRBV30 with TRBJ1-1, with D possibly being TRBD1 (5 bases). The CDR3 is made up of 15 amino acids. The germline gives CDR1 GTSNPN, CDR2 SVGIG (reference sequence). V was trimmed by 0 bases and J by 2 bases, leaving 13 bases between them. The CDR3, as DNA: TGTGCCTGGAGTGTTCACGGACAAATTAACACTGAAGCTTTCTTT. Residues: CAWSVHGQINTEAFF.

The V and J genes are TRBV5-5 and TRBJ1-1; D is undetermined. The CDR3 covers 13 residues. With 4 bases removed from V and 0 bases from J, the gap between germline ends came to 7 bases. CDR1 SGHKS and CDR2 YYEKEE come from the germline V gene (reference sequence). CDR3: CASSVPMNTEAFF. Here the CDR3 DNA reads TGTGCCAGCAGCGTTCCTATGAACACTGAAGCTTTCTTT.

The chain joins TRBV27 to TRBJ2-7, with D tentatively TRBD1 (7 bases). This CDR3 is built from 13 residues. The V end lost 2 bases, the J end lost 12 bases, and 17 bases lay between the germline ends. CDR1 and CDR2 from the germline V gene are MNHEY and SMNVEV (reference sequence). CDR3 sequence: CASSLGGGASWYF. CDR3 coding DNA: TGTGCCAGCAGTTTAGGAGGGGGCGCTTCGTGGTACTTC.

The J gene is TRBJ2-5, the V gene TRBV30; D is perhaps TRBD1 (6 bases). Germline loops: CDR1 GTSNPN, CDR2 SVGIG (reference sequence). Trimming pared 3 bases from V and 5 bases from J, leaving 13 bases between. The CDR3 is made up of 13 amino acids. Written as DNA, the CDR3 is TGTGCCTGGAGGCAGGGGCCGGGTGAGACCCAGTACTTC. It translates to CAWRQGPGETQYF.

The rearrangement joins TRBV19 to TRBJ2-4; 7 bases match TRBD1. J gave up 1 base and V 5 bases, and 2 bases lay outside the gene matches. Germline assignment: CDR1 LNHDA and CDR2 SQIVND (reference sequence). CDR3 size: 14 residues. CDR3 amino acids: CASSEQGAKNIQYF. The CDR3 nucleotides read TGTGCCAGTAGTGAACAGGGGGCCAAAAACATTCAGTACTTC.

This rearrangement joins TRBV6-2 or TRBV6-3 to TRBJ1-5; the D gene is possibly TRBD1 (5 bases). Germline V lookup: CDR1 MNHEY, CDR2 SVGEGT. The V end lost 3 bases, the J end lost 9 bases, and 18 bases lay between the germline ends. CDR3 length: 15 amino acids. The CDR3 reads CASSYRTPDGSPQHF. CDR3 sequence (DNA): TGTGCCAGCAGTTATAGGACACCCGACGGGTCGCCCCAGCATTTT.

The chain uses TRBV30 and TRBJ1-1; weak D call: TRBD1 (5 bases). Germline loops: CDR1 GTSNPN, CDR2 SVGIG (reference sequence). The V end was cut by 1 base, the J end by 6 bases, with 18 bases between. The CDR3 is made up of 15 amino acids. The CDR3 DNA follows: TGTGCCTGGAGTGACGGCAGGTGGGGCTGGGCTGAAGCTTTCTTT. Protein sequence: CAWSDGRWGWAEAFF.

V gene TRBV6-5 combines with J gene TRBJ2-5; TRBD1 aligns across 7 bases. The junction had 2 bases not matched to a gene; V was cut back by 2 bases and J by 2 bases. Germline loops: CDR1 MNHEY, CDR2 SVGAGI. CDR3 length: 14 residues. The CDR3 sequence is CASSYGTEQETQYF. The CDR3 bases are TGTGCCAGCAGTTACGGGACAGAACAAGAGACCCAGTACTTC.

This clone was detected only once. The rearrangement links TRBV27 to TRBJ1-1; 8 positions match TRBD1. The CDR3 has 16 residues. Looked up from germline, CDR1 is MNHEY and CDR2 is SMNVEV (reference sequence). V was clipped by 5 bases and J by 6 bases; unmatched bases: 14. This CDR3 is CASSPWTGFISAEAFF. The CDR3 region has the DNA TGTGCCAGCAGTCCGTGGACAGGGTTTATTTCCGCTGAAGCTTTCTTT.

The chain carries TRBV7-9 and TRBJ2-7; 10 bases align to TRBD1. Looked up from germline, CDR1 is SEHNR and CDR2 is FQNEAQ (reference sequence). Germline trimming cut 4 bases from V and 4 bases from J; bases unmatched to any gene: 10. The CDR3 runs to 16 residues. The CDR3 DNA reads as TGTGCCAGCAGCTCACCGGGACAGGGGCCAACTTACGAGCAGTACTTC. It is translated as CASSSPGQGPTYEQYF.

Comment on this clone: At one of its ends the junction is not consistent with the germline gene, which may arise from a read error. The chain is built from TRBV4-1 and TRBJ1-4, with TRBD1 matching over 11 bases. From germline, CDR1 is MGHRA and CDR2 YSYEKL. The CDR3 is 17 amino acids. The CDR3 spells CASSQEGTGGANEKLFF. The CDR3 region has the DNA TGCGCCAGCAGCCAAGAGGGGACAGGGGGGGCTAACGAAAAACTGTTTTTT.

The chain couples TRBV6-5 to TRBJ1-3, with a possible D match to TRBD1 (6 bases). Trimming shortened V by 6 bases and J by 0 bases, and 12 bases separated the two germline ends. Per germline, CDR1 MNHEY and CDR2 SVGAGI. This CDR3 spans 15 amino acids. CDR3 DNA sequence: TGTGCCAGCAGGAGGGACACCGGCTCTGGAAACACCATATATTTT. This translates into CASRRDTGSGNTIYF.

The chain employs TRBV27 and TRBJ1-1; D is perhaps TRBD1 (5 bases). Germline V lookup: CDR1 MNHEY, CDR2 SMNVEV (reference sequence). The ends were cut back, 6 bases at V and 3 bases at J, with 14 bases in the middle. The CDR3 is made up of 14 amino acids. CDR3 bases: TGTGCCAGCAGACGGATGGGAGGGGACACTGAAGCTTTCTTT. Protein: CASRRMGGDTEAFF.

The chain combines TRBV19 with TRBJ1-4; perhaps TRBD1 as D (5 bases). This CDR3 spans 14 amino acids. CDR1 LNHDA and CDR2 SQIVND come from the germline V gene (reference sequence). V was shortened by 5 bases and J by 7 bases, with 14 bases between the two germline ends. CDR3 DNA: TGTGCCAGTAGTTGGGGCAGCAGTCGTGAAAAACTGTTTTTT. Translating gives CASSWGSSREKLFF.

For this clone: Other DNA sequences in this specimen translate into the identical CDR3. The chain couples TRBV19 to TRBJ2-7; TRBD1 aligns across 11 bases. The V gene end was trimmed by 1 base and the J gene end by 3 bases; junction bases not matched to a gene: 2. The germline CDR1 and CDR2 sequences are LNHDA and SQIVND (reference sequence). There are 15 residues in the CDR3. This CDR3 is CASSIGTGGYYEQYF. Written as DNA, the CDR3 is TGTGCCAGTAGTATAGGGACAGGGGGCTACTACGAGCAGTACTTC.